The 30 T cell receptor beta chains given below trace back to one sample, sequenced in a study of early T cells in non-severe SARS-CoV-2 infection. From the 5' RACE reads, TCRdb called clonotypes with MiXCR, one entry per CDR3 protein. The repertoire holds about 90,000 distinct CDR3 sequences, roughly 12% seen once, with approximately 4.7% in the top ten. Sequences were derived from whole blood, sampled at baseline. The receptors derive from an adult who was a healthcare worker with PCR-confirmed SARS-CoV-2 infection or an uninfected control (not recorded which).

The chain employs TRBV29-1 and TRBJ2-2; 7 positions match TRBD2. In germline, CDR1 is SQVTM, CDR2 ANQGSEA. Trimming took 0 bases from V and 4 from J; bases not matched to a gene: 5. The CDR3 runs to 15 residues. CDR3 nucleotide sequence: TGCAGCGTTGAAGAAGGCGGGAGAGGCACCGGGGAGCTGTTTTTT. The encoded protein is CSVEEGGRGTGELFF.

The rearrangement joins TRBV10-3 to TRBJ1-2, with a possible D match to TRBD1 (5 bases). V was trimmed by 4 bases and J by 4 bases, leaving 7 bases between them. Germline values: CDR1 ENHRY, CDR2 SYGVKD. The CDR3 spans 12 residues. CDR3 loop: CAISGQSYGYTF. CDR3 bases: TGTGCCATCAGTGGACAGTCCTATGGCTACACCTTC.

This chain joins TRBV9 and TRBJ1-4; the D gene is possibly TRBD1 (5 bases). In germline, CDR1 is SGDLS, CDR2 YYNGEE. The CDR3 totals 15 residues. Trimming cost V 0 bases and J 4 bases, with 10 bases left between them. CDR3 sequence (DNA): TGTGCCAGCAGCGTAGGAGGGGCTAATAATGAAAAACTGTTTTTT. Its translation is CASSVGGANNEKLFF.

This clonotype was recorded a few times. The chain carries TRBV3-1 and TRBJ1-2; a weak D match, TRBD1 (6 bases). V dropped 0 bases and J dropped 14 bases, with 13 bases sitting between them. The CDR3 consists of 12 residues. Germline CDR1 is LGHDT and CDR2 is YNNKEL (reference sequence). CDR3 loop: CASSQDEGQPTF. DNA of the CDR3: TGTGCCAGCAGCCAAGATGAGGGACAACCGACCTTC.

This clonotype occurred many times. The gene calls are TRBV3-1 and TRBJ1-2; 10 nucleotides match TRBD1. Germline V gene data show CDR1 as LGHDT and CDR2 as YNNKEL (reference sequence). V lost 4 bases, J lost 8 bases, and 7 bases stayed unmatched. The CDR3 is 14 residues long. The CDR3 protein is CASSLQLTGGGYTF. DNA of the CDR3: TGTGCCAGCAGCCTCCAACTGACAGGGGGCGGCTACACCTTC.

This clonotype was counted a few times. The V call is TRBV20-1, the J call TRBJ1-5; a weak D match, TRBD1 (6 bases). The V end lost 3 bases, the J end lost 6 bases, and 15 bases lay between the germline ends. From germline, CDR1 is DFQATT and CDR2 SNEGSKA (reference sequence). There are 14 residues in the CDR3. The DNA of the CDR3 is TGCAGTGCTAGGTGGGGGGGCGCGGTTCAGCCCCAGCATTTT. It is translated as CSARWGGAVQPQHF.

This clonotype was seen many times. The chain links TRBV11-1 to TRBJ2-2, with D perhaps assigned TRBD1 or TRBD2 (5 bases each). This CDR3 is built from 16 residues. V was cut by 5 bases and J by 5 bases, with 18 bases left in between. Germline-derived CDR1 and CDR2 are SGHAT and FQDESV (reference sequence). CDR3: CASSPLRAAGTGELFF. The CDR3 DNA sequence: TGTGCCAGCAGCCCCTTGAGGGCCGCAGGGACCGGGGAGCTGTTTTTT. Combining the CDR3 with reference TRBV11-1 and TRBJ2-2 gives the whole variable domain EAEVAQSPRYKITEKSQAVAFWCDPISGHATLYWYRQILGQGPELLVQFQDESVVDDSQLPKDRFSAERLKGVDSTLKIQPAELGDSAMYLCASSPLRAAGTGELFFGEGSRLTVL.

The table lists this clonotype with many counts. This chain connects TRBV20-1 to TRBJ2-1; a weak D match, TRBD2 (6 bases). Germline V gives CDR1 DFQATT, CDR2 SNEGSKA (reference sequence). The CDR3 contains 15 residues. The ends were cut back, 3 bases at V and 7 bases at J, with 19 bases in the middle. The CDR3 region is CSASPQGLVANEQFF. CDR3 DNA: TGCAGTGCTAGCCCCCAGGGACTGGTGGCGAATGAGCAGTTCTTC.

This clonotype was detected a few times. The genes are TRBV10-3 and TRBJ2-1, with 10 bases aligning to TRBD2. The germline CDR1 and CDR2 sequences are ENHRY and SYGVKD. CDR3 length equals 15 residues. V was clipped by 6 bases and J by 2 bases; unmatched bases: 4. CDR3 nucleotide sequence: TGTGCCATCAGCCGCAGCGGGAGGGCCTACAATGAGCAGTTCTTC. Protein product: CAISRSGRAYNEQFF.

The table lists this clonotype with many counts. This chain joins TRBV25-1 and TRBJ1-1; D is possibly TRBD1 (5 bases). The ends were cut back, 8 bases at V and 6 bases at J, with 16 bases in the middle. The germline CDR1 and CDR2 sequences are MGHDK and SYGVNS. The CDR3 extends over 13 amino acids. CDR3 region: CASSKGTFSEAFF. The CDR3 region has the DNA TGTGCCAGCTCCAAAGGGACTTTCTCTGAAGCTTTCTTT.

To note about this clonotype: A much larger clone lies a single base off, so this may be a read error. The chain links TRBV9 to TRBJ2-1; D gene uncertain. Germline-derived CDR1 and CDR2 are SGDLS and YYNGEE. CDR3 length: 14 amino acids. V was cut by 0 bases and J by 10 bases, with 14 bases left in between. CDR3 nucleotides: TGTGCCAGCAGCGTAGATGGTTACCAGGAGGAGCAGTTCTTC. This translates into CASSVDGYQEEQFF.

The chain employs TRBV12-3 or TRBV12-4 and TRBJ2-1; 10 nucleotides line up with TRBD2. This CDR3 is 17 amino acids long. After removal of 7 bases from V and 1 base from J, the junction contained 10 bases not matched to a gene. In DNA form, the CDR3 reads TGTGCCAGCATGAGTCTAGCGGGAGAACTTTCCTACAATGAGCAGTTCTTC. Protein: CASMSLAGELSYNEQFF.

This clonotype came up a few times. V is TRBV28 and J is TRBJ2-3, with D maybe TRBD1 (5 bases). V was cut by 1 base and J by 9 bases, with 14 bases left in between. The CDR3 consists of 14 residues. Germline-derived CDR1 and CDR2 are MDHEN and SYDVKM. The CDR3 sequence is CASSLSSSQGTQYF. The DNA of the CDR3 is TGTGCCAGCAGTTTATCTTCCTCCCAGGGCACGCAGTATTTT. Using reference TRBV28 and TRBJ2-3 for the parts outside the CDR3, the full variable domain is DVKVTQSSRYLVKRTGEKVFLECVQDMDHENMFWYRQDPGLGLRLIYFSYDVKMKEKGDIPEGYSVSREKKERFSLILESASTNQTSMYLCASSLSSSQGTQYFGPGTRLTVL.

The CDR3 DNA reads TGTGCCAGCCCCAACCCGGGACAGGGGGATCAGCCCCAGCATTTT. Protein: CASPNPGQGDQPQHF. The chain employs TRBV21-1 and TRBJ1-5; the D call TRBD1 from the table was never checked on the DNA. TRBV21-1 is noted as a pseudogene. The CDR3 is 15 residues long.

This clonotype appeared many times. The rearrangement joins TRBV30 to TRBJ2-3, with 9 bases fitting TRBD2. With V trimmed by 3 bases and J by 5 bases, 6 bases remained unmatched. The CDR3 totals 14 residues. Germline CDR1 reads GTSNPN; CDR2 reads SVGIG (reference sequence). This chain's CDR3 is CAWRSRTSVDTQYF. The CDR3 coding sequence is TGTGCCTGGAGATCCCGGACTAGCGTAGATACGCAGTATTTT.

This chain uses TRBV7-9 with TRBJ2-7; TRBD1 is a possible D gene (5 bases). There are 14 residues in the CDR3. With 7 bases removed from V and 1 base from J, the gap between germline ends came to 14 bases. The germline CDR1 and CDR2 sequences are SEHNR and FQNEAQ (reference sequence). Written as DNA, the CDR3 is TGTGCCAGCAACACACAGGACACTTCCTACGAGCAGTACTTC. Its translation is CASNTQDTSYEQYF.

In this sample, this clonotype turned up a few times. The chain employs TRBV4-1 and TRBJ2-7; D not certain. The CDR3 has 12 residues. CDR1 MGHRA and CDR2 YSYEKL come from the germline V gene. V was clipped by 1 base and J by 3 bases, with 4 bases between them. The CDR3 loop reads CASSQGVYEQYF. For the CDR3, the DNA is TGCGCCAGCAGCCAAGGAGTCTACGAGCAGTACTTC.

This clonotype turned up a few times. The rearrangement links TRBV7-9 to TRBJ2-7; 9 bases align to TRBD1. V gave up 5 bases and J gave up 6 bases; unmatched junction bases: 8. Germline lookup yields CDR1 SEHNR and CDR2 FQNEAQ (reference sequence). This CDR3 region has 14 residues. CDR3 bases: TGTGCCAGCAGCCAGCCCGGACAGGGGACCGAGCAGTACTTC. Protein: CASSQPGQGTEQYF. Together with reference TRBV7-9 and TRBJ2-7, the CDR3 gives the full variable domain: DTGVSQNPRHKITKRGQNVTFRCDPISEHNRLYWYRQTLGQGPEFLTYFQNEAQLEKSRLLSDRFSAERPKGSFSTLEIQRTEQGDSAMYLCASSQPGQGTEQYFGPGTRLTVT.

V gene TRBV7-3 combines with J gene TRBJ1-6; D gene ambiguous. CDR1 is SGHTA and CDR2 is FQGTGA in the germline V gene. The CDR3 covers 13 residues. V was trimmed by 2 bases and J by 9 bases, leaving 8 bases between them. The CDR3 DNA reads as TGTGCCAGCAGCTTACAGGAATTTTCACCCCTCCACTTT. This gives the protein CASSLQEFSPLHF.

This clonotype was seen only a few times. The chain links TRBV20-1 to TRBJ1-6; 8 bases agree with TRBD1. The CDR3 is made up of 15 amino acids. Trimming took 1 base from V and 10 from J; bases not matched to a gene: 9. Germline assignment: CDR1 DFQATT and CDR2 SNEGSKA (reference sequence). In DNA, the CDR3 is TGCAGTGCTAGAGCCTCGACAGGGGATGAGTCACCCCTCCACTTT. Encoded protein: CSARASTGDESPLHF.

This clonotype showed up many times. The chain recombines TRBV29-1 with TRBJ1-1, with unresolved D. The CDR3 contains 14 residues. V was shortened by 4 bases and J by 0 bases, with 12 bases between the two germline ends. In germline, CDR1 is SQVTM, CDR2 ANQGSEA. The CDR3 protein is CSVALGPMNTEAFF. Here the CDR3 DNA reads TGCAGCGTTGCCCTCGGACCGATGAACACTGAAGCTTTCTTT.

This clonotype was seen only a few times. The CDR3, as DNA: TGTGCCAGCAGTCACAGGGGTGTAAATGAGCAGTTCTTC. It encodes CASSHRGVNEQFF. The chain couples TRBV14 to TRBJ2-1; 7 bases agree with TRBD1. V trimming: 6 bases; J trimming: 7 bases; junction bases outside the gene matches: 6. The CDR3 consists of 13 residues. CDR1 is SGHDN, CDR2 FVKESK, per germline.

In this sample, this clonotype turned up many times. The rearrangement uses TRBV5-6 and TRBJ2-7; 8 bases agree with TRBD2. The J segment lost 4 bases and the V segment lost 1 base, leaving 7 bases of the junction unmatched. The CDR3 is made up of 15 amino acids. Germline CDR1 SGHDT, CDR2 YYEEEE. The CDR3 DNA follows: TGTGCCAGCAGCTTGTTTGCGGGAGGCACGTACGAGCAGTACTTC. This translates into CASSLFAGGTYEQYF.

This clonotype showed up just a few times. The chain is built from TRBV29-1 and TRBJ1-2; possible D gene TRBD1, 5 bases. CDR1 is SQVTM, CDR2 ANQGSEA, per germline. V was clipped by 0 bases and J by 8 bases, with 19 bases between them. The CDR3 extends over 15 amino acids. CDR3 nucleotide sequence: TGCAGCGTTGAAGACCCGTCTTCGGGGGGGAGAGGCTACACCTTC. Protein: CSVEDPSSGGRGYTF.

The CDR3 DNA reads as TGCGCCAGCAGTCCTCCGGGACAGGGCTTCTACGAGCAGTACTTC. Translating it yields CASSPPGQGFYEQYF. The chain joins TRBV5-1 to TRBJ2-7; TRBD1 agrees at 9 bases. Germline CDR1 is SGHRS and CDR2 is YFSETQ. There are 15 residues in the CDR3. V lost 5 bases to trimming and J lost 3 bases; unmatched junction nucleotides: 9. Full variable domain (remainder filled in from reference TRBV5-1 and TRBJ2-7): KAGVTQTPRYLIKTRGQQVTLSCSPISGHRSVSWYQQTPGQGLQFLFEYFSETQRNKGNFPGRFSGRQFSNSRSEMNVSTLELGDSALYLCASSPPGQGFYEQYFGPGTRLTVT.

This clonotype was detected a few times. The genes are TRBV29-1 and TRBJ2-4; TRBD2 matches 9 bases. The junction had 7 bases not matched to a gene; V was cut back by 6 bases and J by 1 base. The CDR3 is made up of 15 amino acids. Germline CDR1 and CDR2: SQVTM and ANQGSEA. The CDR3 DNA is TGCAGCGTCTCGACTAGCGGAGGGGCCAAAAACATTCAGTACTTC. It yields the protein CSVSTSGGAKNIQYF. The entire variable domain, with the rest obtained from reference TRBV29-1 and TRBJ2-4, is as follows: SAVISQKPSRDICQRGTSLTIQCQVDSQVTMMFWYRQQPGQSLTLIATANQGSEATYESGFVIDKFPISRPNLTFSTLTVSNMSPEDSSIYLCSVSTSGGAKNIQYFGAGTRLSVL.

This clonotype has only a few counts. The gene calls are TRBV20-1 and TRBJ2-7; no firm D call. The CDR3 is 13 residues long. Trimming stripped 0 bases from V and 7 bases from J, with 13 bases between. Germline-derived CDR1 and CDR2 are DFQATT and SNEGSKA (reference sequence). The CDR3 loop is CSARDPAAYEQYF. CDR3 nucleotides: TGCAGTGCTAGAGATCCGGCGGCTTATGAGCAGTACTTC.

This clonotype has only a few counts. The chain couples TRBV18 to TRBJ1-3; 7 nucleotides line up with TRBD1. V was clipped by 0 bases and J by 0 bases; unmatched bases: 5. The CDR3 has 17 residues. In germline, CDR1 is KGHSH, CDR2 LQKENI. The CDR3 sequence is CASSPPGTVNSGNTIYF. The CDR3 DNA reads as TGTGCCAGCTCACCACCAGGGACAGTAAACTCTGGAAACACCATATATTTT.

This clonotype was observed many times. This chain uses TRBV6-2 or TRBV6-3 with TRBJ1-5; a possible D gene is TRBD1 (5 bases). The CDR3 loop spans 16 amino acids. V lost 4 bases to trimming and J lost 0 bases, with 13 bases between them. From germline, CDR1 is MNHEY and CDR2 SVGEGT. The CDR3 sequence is CASSSRMGLSNQPQHF. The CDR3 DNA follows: TGTGCCAGCAGTTCCCGCATGGGGCTTAGCAATCAGCCCCAGCATTTT.

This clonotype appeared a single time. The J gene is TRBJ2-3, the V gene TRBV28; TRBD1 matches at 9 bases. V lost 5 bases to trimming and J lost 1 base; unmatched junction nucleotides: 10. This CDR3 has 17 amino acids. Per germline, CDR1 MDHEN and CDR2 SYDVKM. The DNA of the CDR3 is TGTGCCAGCAGTCACCTGGGACAGGGCAACGGCACAGATACGCAGTATTTT. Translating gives CASSHLGQGNGTDTQYF.